The 3 T cell receptor beta chains given below trace back to one sample, sequenced in a study of Graves' ophthalmopathy and Graves' hyperthyroidism (dated by TCRdb to the late 2010s). The sequencer was an Illumina HiSeq 2000. TCR beta CDR3 regions were amplified from RNA transcripts for repertoire sequencing. HTBI primers and the Qiagen OneStep RT-PCR kit were used in a first-round RT-PCR, which was followed by a second-round multiplex PCR, size selection and purification. Starting from the raw public reads, TCRdb applied fastp trimming at Q25, assembled clones with MiXCR and retained in-frame beta chains. Merged by CDR3 protein, the rows form single entries marked with the most common genes and DNA. For this sample there are 300,000 to 500,000 distinct CDR3 sequences; approximately 15% appear just once. About 7.3% of the sample is taken by the ten largest. The source material was peripheral blood. All receptors derive from a young woman with stable Graves' hyperthyroidism. Donor details come from another sample of the same person, matched by shared clones.

The genes are TRBV12-3 or TRBV12-4 and TRBJ2-5; TRBD1 agrees at 9 bases. The CDR3 runs to 15 residues. V shed 5 bases, J shed 4 bases, and the junction held 8 bases outside the gene matches. In DNA form, the CDR3 reads TGTGCCAGCAGTCCCGGGACAGGGATTCGAGAGACCCAGTACTTC. It specifies CASSPGTGIRETQYF.

There are many counts of this clonotype. The rearrangement uses TRBV7-3 and TRBJ2-2; D not resolved. V gave up 2 bases and J gave up 3 bases, with 4 bases separating them. CDR3 length: 13 amino acids. Germline V gene sequence: CDR1 SGHTA, CDR2 FQGTGA. The CDR3 DNA reads TGTGCCAGCAGCTTACGGGACACCGGGGAGCTGTTTTTT. Amino acids: CASSLRDTGELFF.

This clonotype was seen at least ten times. This rearrangement joins TRBV11-2 to TRBJ1-5; D gene uncertain. Trimming stripped 5 bases from V and 3 bases from J, with 11 bases between. Germline CDR1 and CDR2: SGHAT and FQNNGV. The CDR3 has 14 residues. The CDR3 sequence is CASSPGRNNQPQHF. CDR3 coding DNA: TGTGCCAGCAGCCCCGGACGGAACAATCAGCCCCAGCATTTT. The full variable domain, completed using reference TRBV11-2 and TRBJ1-5, is EAGVAQSPRYKIIEKRQSVAFWCNPISGHATLYWYQQILGQGPKLLIQFQNNGVVDDSQLPKDRFSAERLKGVDSTLKIQPAKLEDSAVYLCASSPGRNNQPQHFGDGTRLSIL.